The 10 T cell receptor beta chains in this list originate from one sample, sequenced in a study of blood T cell repertoires in COVID-19. Assay used: immunoSEQ multiplex PCR; TCRdb lists only in-frame clones, some missing. The sample holds 270,000 or so clones; 86% are singletons and the top ten take approximately 12%. Material for sequencing was peripheral blood. The receptor set was obtained from a woman in her twenties or thirties with COVID-19, enrolled during active disease.

The rearrangement links TRBV7-2 to TRBJ1-1; D is possibly TRBD1 (5 bases). Germline-derived CDR1 and CDR2 are SGHTA and FQGNSA. This CDR3 has 13 amino acids. With 4 bases removed from V and 5 bases from J, the gap between germline ends came to 11 bases. CDR3 in DNA: TGTGCCAGCAGCTGGAGCAGGGATACTGAAGCTTTCTTT. As protein: CASSWSRDTEAFF.

This chain uses TRBV30 with TRBJ2-1; 8 nucleotides align to TRBD1. J gave up 8 bases and V 2 bases, and 8 bases lay outside the gene matches. The germline V gene has CDR1 GTSNPN and CDR2 SVGIG (reference sequence). The CDR3 is made up of 14 amino acids. CDR3 in amino acids: CAWSSRGLVYEQFF. CDR3 DNA: TGTGCCTGGAGTTCCAGGGGGCTTGTCTATGAGCAGTTCTTC.

This chain uses TRBV5-1 with TRBJ2-3; 10 positions agree with TRBD2. CDR1 SGHRS and CDR2 YFSETQ come from the germline V gene. The CDR3 length is 17 residues. V lost 0 bases to trimming and J lost 2 bases; unmatched junction nucleotides: 6. Here the CDR3 DNA reads TGCGCCAGCAGCTTGGGTAGCGGGGGGCCCTACACAGATACGCAGTATTTT. This sequence encodes CASSLGSGGPYTDTQYF.

This clone was observed a few times. The V call is TRBV5-6, the J call TRBJ2-7; TRBD1 is a possible D gene (5 bases). Trimming shortened V by 3 bases and J by 7 bases, and 14 bases separated the two germline ends. The CDR3 spans 13 residues. Germline lookup yields CDR1 SGHDT and CDR2 YYEEEE. CDR3 sequence (DNA): TGTGCCAGCAGCTATAACAGGCTGGGGGAGCAGTACTTC. Its translation: CASSYNRLGEQYF.

The chain is built from TRBV6-6 and TRBJ1-5; no firm D call. V was clipped by 5 bases and J by 5 bases, with 16 bases between them. Germline V gives CDR1 MNHNY, CDR2 SVGAGI (reference sequence). This CDR3 is built from 15 residues. CDR3 DNA sequence: TGTGCCAGCAGTAGTTTAGAGACGGGAGATCAGCCCCAGCATTTT. The encoded protein is CASSSLETGDQPQHF.

The chain links TRBV19 to TRBJ2-3; 11 bases fit TRBD2. The CDR3 spans 17 residues. Germline lookup yields CDR1 LNHDA and CDR2 SQIVND (reference sequence). The ends lost 4 bases at V and 3 bases at J; junction bases unmatched: 9. This CDR3 reads CASSTGLAGPRTDTQYF. CDR3 in DNA: TGTGCCAGTAGTACTGGACTAGCGGGTCCTCGGACAGATACGCAGTATTTT.

This clone was counted once. This chain uses TRBV13 with TRBJ2-3; D perhaps matches TRBD2 (7 bases). CDR1 is PRHDT and CDR2 is FYEKMQ in the germline V gene (reference sequence). CDR3 length: 15 amino acids. The germline V and J ends were trimmed by 1 base and 5 bases, with 13 bases remaining between them. CDR3 DNA sequence: TGTGCCAGCAGCTTAGCGGGGGGCTTCAGAGATACGCAGTATTTT. Protein sequence: CASSLAGGFRDTQYF.

V is TRBV5-1 and J is TRBJ2-1; D is uncertain. Germline V gene lookup returns CDR1 SGHRS and CDR2 YFSETQ. The V end was cut by 4 bases, the J end by 5 bases, with 19 bases between. This CDR3 is built from 16 residues. The CDR3 loop reads CASSRNPSLRDNEQFF. CDR3 DNA sequence: TGCGCCAGCAGCCGGAATCCATCGCTCCGGGACAATGAGCAGTTCTTC.

This clone was detected once. V usage is TRBV18 and J usage is TRBJ1-4; D perhaps matches TRBD1 (6 bases). The V and J ends lost 0 bases and 4 bases respectively, with 12 bases between them. The CDR3 sequence is 16 residues long. Germline CDR1 is KGHSH and CDR2 is LQKENI. CDR3 sequence (DNA): TGTGCCAGCTCACCACCAAACAGGGACCGTAATGAAAAACTGTTTTTT. This encodes CASSPPNRDRNEKLFF.

The chain combines TRBV28 with TRBJ1-2; D ambiguous. Germline V gives CDR1 MDHEN, CDR2 SYDVKM. CDR3 length: 14 residues. Trimming pared 7 bases from V and 3 bases from J, leaving 15 bases between. CDR3 in amino acids: CASKRPRSDYGYTF. The CDR3 DNA sequence: TGTGCCAGCAAACGACCCCGGAGTGACTATGGCTACACCTTC.